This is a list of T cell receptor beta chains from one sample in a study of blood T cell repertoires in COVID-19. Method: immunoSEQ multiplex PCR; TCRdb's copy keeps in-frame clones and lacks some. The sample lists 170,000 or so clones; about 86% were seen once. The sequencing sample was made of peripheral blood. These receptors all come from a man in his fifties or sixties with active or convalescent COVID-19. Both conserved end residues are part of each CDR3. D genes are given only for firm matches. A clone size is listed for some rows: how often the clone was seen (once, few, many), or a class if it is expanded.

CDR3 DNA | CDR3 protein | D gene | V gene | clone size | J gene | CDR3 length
TGTGCCAGCAGCGTAGGGCTAGCGGGAGGGCCGGGTGAGCAGTTCTTC | CASSVGLAGGPGEQFF | TRBD2 | TRBV5-6 | - | TRBJ2-1 | 16
TGTGCCAGCAGCTTCGGACAGTCCCACACAGATACGCAGTATTTT | CASSFGQSHTDTQYF | - | TRBV5-8 | - | TRBJ2-3 | 15
TGTGCCACCAGTGATACAGGGGGCTCCTACGAGCAGTACTTC | CATSDTGGSYEQYF | TRBD1 | TRBV24-1 | - | TRBJ2-7 | 14
TGTGCCAGCAGATCACCGGGACTGAACTACGAGCAGTACTTC | CASRSPGLNYEQYF | - | TRBV6-5 | few | TRBJ2-7 | 14
TGCAGCGTTGAGGCGGGGCCAAATCAGCCCCAGCATTTT | CSVEAGPNQPQHF | - | TRBV29-1 | - | TRBJ1-5 | 13
TGCAGCGCTGGAGGGGTATGGGAAGACTATGGCTACACCTTC | CSAGGVWEDYGYTF | - | TRBV29-1 | - | TRBJ1-2 | 14
TGCGCCAGCAGCTTGTCCGAGCCTAGCAATCAGCCCCAGCATTTT | CASSLSEPSNQPQHF | - | TRBV5-1 | - | TRBJ1-5 | 15
TGTGCCAGCAGCATCCTCCGGGACAGGGATGAAAAACTGTTTTTT | CASSILRDRDEKLFF | TRBD1 | TRBV11-3 | - | TRBJ1-4 | 15
TGTGCCAGCTCGCAAACAGGGGGCCCCATGAACACTGAAGCTTTCTTT | CASSQTGGPMNTEAFF | TRBD1 | TRBV18 | - | TRBJ1-1 | 16
TGCGCCAGCAGCCAGAACAGGGGACCAGAGGGCTACACCTTC | CASSQNRGPEGYTF | TRBD1 | TRBV4-3 | - | TRBJ1-2 | 14
TGTGCCACCTTCCGGGGGCTAGCGGGGTCAGAGGAGCAGTTCTTC | CATFRGLAGSEEQFF | TRBD2 | TRBV6-5 | - | TRBJ2-1 | 15
TGCGCCAGCAGCTTGGCCTGGACAGCGAACACCGGGGAGCTGTTTTTT | CASSLAWTANTGELFF | - | TRBV5-1 | - | TRBJ2-2 | 16
TGTGCCAGTGACCCGGGTCTGAACACTGAAGCTTTCTTT | CASDPGLNTEAFF | - | TRBV6-5 | - | TRBJ1-1 | 13
TGTGCCAGCAGCGCCACCGGGACTGTCTACAATGAGCAGTTCTTC | CASSATGTVYNEQFF | - | TRBV9 | once | TRBJ2-1 | 15
TGCAGCGCCCCCCTAGCGGCTAGCACAGATACGCAGTATTTT | CSAPLAASTDTQYF | TRBD2 | TRBV29-1 | once | TRBJ2-3 | 14
TGTGCCAGCAGCGCCTTCGGGGCAGGGGGCATCTATGGCTACACCTTC | CASSAFGAGGIYGYTF | TRBD1 | TRBV9 | few | TRBJ1-2 | 16
TGTGCCAGCAGCTTGGGTGGAGCCGGGAGGGGAAACACCATATATTTT | CASSLGGAGRGNTIYF | - | TRBV5-5 | - | TRBJ1-3 | 16
TGTGCCAGCAGTCTAGCGGGAGGTCCCTACGAGCAGTACTTC | CASSLAGGPYEQYF | TRBD2 | TRBV7-8 | once | TRBJ2-7 | 14